This T cell receptor (beta chain) was documented in a study of shared clonotypes between healthy human individuals. CDR1 and CDR2 (germline): GTSNPN, SVGIG (reference sequence). V shed 1 base and J shed 4 bases, with 10 bases lying between them. The CDR3 totals 13 residues. Data came from immunoSEQ multiplex PCR; TCRdb stores just in-frame clones and leaves some out. This sample carries about 2.3 million clones, 85% to 95% of them seen once, and the ten largest clones take 0.3% to 0.4%. Sequenced input: naive CD4+ T cells from PBMCs. Subset: CD45RA+ positively selected. The sequence came from a man aged 18 to 30 in good health. Some clones in this sample may be carry-over from other donors' samples. The chain is built from TRBV30 and TRBJ1-2; D call uncertain. DNA for the CDR3: TGTGCCTGGAGTGCGGAGACATTCTATGGCTACACCTTC. Its protein is CAWSAETFYGYTF.